One T cell receptor beta chain is described in this entry. The antigen is unknown. This specimen comes from a study of beta chain features in type 1 diabetes. Study-wide points: For patients, the naive, central memory and Treg TCRB repertoires appeared more alike than for healthy donors. An over-representation of cells with high TCR expression could result from cDNA sequencing.

The trim removed 5 bases at V and 5 bases at J, leaving 5 bases unmatched. The CDR3 contains 14 residues. The germline V gene has CDR1 LNHDA and CDR2 SQIVND (reference sequence). Via CD45RO/CCR7/CD25/CD127/CD95/CD27, cells of the CD4+ naive, central memory, regulatory and stem cell-like memory subsets were sorted. Sequencing targeted expressed TCRB transcripts, as all isolated RNA had been reverse transcribed. Clones were read by immunoSEQ multiplex PCR, and TCRdb kept only the in-frame ones, dropping some. The sample lists 130,000 or so clones; 9.5% to 10% were seen once. This sequence joins TRBV19 and TRBJ1-1; TRBD1 agrees at 10 bases. What was sequenced was central memory CD4+ T cells from blood. The TCR originated in a woman aged 40 to 50 in good health. Written as DNA, the CDR3 is TGTGCCAGTAGTCCGGGACAGGGGAAAACTGAAGCTTTCTTT. Amino acids: CASSPGQGKTEAFF.